Sequencing of this T cell receptor beta chain was carried out in a study of blood T cell repertoires in COVID-19. On the study more broadly: The samples span acute and convalescent COVID-19 from the United States, Italy and Spain. The analysed material was cDNA or gDNA that came from T cells, B-cell-depleted T cells, or PBMCs.

The CDR3 contains 15 residues. Looked up from germline, CDR1 is SGHTA and CDR2 is FQGNSA. V lost 4 bases and J lost 1, with 11 bases in between. Some clones are missing from TCRdb's copy, which holds only in-frame ones; the method was immunoSEQ multiplex PCR. Altogether hundreds of thousands of clones are present, 80% to 95% being singletons, with the ten largest covering approximately 0.77%. The sample was peripheral blood. The chain employs TRBV7-2 and TRBJ1-5; D ambiguous. The TCR sequence derives from a man in his 60s with COVID-19, enrolled during active disease. The CDR3 DNA follows: TGTGCCAGCAGCTCCTCGCCGGGGAGCAATCAGCCCCAGCATTTT. Translation gives CASSSSPGSNQPQHF.